This T cell receptor (beta chain) is from a study of blood T cell repertoires in COVID-19. Original handling: Cell counts per sample came from amplifying reference gene primers. Profiling relied on immunoSEQ multiplex PCR, and the TCRdb table lists in-frame clones only, not all of them. V and J calls and clone size are copied from that table; D and trimming were computed from the DNA. The table shows around 310,000 clones, with around 90% occurring only once. The CDR3 length is 16 residues. The ends lost 4 bases at V and 0 bases at J; junction bases unmatched: 9. Looked up from germline, CDR1 is SGHNT and CDR2 is YYREEE (reference sequence). Seattle-derived patients entered the study during active infection and were followed longitudinally.

This chain uses TRBV5-4 with TRBJ1-2, with 7 nucleotides matching TRBD1. The sequence was obtained from a woman aged 40 to 55 with COVID-19, enrolled during active disease. The sample was peripheral blood. For the CDR3, the DNA is TGTGCCAGCAGCGCCCCCCCGGGACAGACTAACTATGGCTACACCTTC. It yields the protein CASSAPPGQTNYGYTF.